This paragraph reports one T cell receptor (beta chain). This CDR3 spans 15 amino acids. Trimming cost V 2 bases and J 1 base, with 12 bases left between them. Germline lookup yields CDR1 KGHSH and CDR2 LQKENI. The data were produced by immunoSEQ multiplex PCR, yet TCRdb's version contains in-frame clones alone and is incomplete. The sample lists more than 1.2 million clones, 98% occurring once. This specimen comes from a study of shared clonotypes between healthy human individuals. The gene calls are TRBV18 and TRBJ2-7, with D possibly matching TRBD1 (6 bases). Sequenced input: naive CD4+ T cells sorted from blood. Subset specified: CD45RA+ positively selected. This TCR derives from a man aged 30 to 39 in good health. CDR3 residues: CASSPSQGRSYEQYF. CDR3 bases: TGTGCCAGCTCACCATCGCAGGGGAGATCCTACGAGCAGTACTTC.